A selection of T cell receptor beta chains follows, all from one sample in a study of CD8+ T cells in alopecia areata. The assay was immunoSEQ multiplex PCR, and TCRdb's table has in-frame clones only and misses some. The table lists around 120,000 clones, approximately 60% of them singletons. This material consisted of CD4+ T cells sorted from blood, taken at week 4, from a patient treated with tofacitinib. Source of these receptors: a human donor with alopecia areata. Both conserved end residues are part of each CDR3. The order of the fields is J gene, D gene, clone size, V gene, CDR3 DNA, CDR3 protein. D genes are given only for firm matches. A clone size is listed for some rows: how often the clone was seen (once, few, many), or a class if it is expanded.

TRBJ1-6	.	few	TRBV6-1	TGTGCCAGCAGTCGTACAGGAGGGAATTCACCCCTCCACTTT	CASSRTGGNSPLHF
TRBJ1-2	TRBD1	few	TRBV27	TGTGCCAGCAGTTTACGACAGGGGTTTGGCGGCTACACCTTC	CASSLRQGFGGYTF
TRBJ1-1	.	few	TRBV28	TGTGCCAGCAGTTTACGGAGGGCTAACACTGAAGCTTTCTTT	CASSLRRANTEAFF
TRBJ1-1	.	few	TRBV29-1	TGCAGCGTTGAAGGACAGAGGAACACTGAAGCTTTCTTT	CSVEGQRNTEAFF
TRBJ1-2	TRBD1	.	TRBV30	TGTGCCTGGAGCGGGACAGGAATACCTAACTATGGCTACACCTTC	CAWSGTGIPNYGYTF
TRBJ1-1	.	.	TRBV30	TGTGCCTGGAGAGTCCCGGGACCCCACACTGAAGCTTTCTTT	CAWRVPGPHTEAFF
TRBJ1-5	.	.	TRBV7-3	TGTGCCAGCAGCGCGCCGACAGGATTCGAACAGCCCCAGCATTTT	CASSAPTGFEQPQHF
TRBJ1-4	.	.	TRBV30	TGTGCCTGGGGGAGATCAGGCGCGGAAGTGTTTTTT	CAWGRSGAEVFF
TRBJ2-5	.	.	TRBV25-1	TGTGCCAGCAGTGAAACAGGGTATCAAGAGACCCAGTACTTC	CASSETGYQETQYF
TRBJ1-5	TRBD1	.	TRBV6-6	TGTGCCAGCAGTTCTAGAACACGGACAGGGAATCAGCCCCAGCATTTT	CASSSRTRTGNQPQHF
TRBJ2-1	.	.	TRBV5-1	TGCGCCAGCAGCTTGATTGCCAATTCCTACAATGAGCAGTTCTTC	CASSLIANSYNEQFF
TRBJ2-1	TRBD2	.	TRBV9	TGTGCCAGCAGCGTAGGCTCCGGGGAGGGTGAGCAGTTCTTC	CASSVGSGEGEQFF
TRBJ2-1	TRBD1	.	TRBV2	TGTGCCAGCAGTGAAGCAGGGGGCGCGTACAATGAGCAGTTCTTC	CASSEAGGAYNEQFF
TRBJ1-1	.	few	TRBV7-2	TGTGCCAGCAGCTTGCAGGTTATGAACACTGAAGCTTTCTTT	CASSLQVMNTEAFF
TRBJ2-3	TRBD2	.	TRBV29-1	TGCAGCGGAACTAGCGGGGAGTCAGATACGCAGTATTTT	CSGTSGESDTQYF
TRBJ1-5	.	.	TRBV6-5	TGTGCCAGCAGTAACAGAGATCAGCCCCAGCATTTT	CASSNRDQPQHF
TRBJ2-7	TRBD2	.	TRBV5-6	TGTGCCAGCAGCGGGGAGACTAGCGGGAGTGGAGAATCCTACGAGCAGTACTTC	CASSGETSGSGESYEQYF
TRBJ1-2	TRBD1	.	TRBV7-9	TGTGCCAGCAGCGTACAGGGGGCAGATGGCTACACCTTC	CASSVQGADGYTF
TRBJ1-1	.	few	TRBV10-3	TGTGCCATCAGCTCCAGGGAGAACACTGAAGCTTTCTTT	CAISSRENTEAFF
TRBJ2-7	.	.	TRBV29-1	TGCAGCGCCCCCGGGACCCGGGGCGAGCAGTACTTC	CSAPGTRGEQYF
TRBJ1-4	.	few	TRBV5-1	TGCGCCAGCAGCTTGGTGGCAGCAACTAATGAAAAACTGTTTTTT	CASSLVAATNEKLFF
TRBJ1-2	.	.	TRBV2	TGTGCCAGCAGTACCGCGACAGTAATCTATGGCTACACCTTC	CASSTATVIYGYTF
TRBJ2-2	.	once	TRBV7-3	TGTGCCAGCAGCCAGAAGGGCTCCGGGGAGCTGTTTTTT	CASSQKGSGELFF
TRBJ1-1	.	.	TRBV15	TGTGCCACCAGCAGAGCGGGACCACCGAACACTGAAGCTTTCTTT	CATSRAGPPNTEAFF
TRBJ1-2	.	.	TRBV9	TGTGCCAGCAGCGTAGGGCAGGGGCCTAACTATGGCTACACCTTC	CASSVGQGPNYGYTF
TRBJ1-2	.	.	TRBV29-1	TGCAGCGTTGAGGCTGGCTACACCTTC	CSVEAGYTF
TRBJ2-6	.	.	TRBV9	TGTGCCAGCAGCGTATCGGAGGGGGAGCCTGGGGCCAACGTCCTGACTTTC	CASSVSEGEPGANVLTF
TRBJ2-1	.	.	TRBV29-1	TGCAGCGTTGGGACCGACAGATACAATGAGCAGTTCTTC	CSVGTDRYNEQFF
TRBJ2-3	.	few	TRBV7-9	TGTGCCAGCAGCCCTCGGACAGATACGCAGTATTTT	CASSPRTDTQYF
TRBJ1-2	.	once	TRBV30	TGTGCCTGGAGACAGGAACGCTATGGCTACACCTTC	CAWRQERYGYTF
TRBJ2-5	.	.	TRBV7-2	TGTGCCAGCAGCTTAGTCGCAGGTGGGGGGGAGACCCAGTACTTC	CASSLVAGGGETQYF
TRBJ2-1	TRBD2	.	TRBV19	TGTGCCAGTAGTGGTCGGAGCGGGGCCCATTACAATGAGCAGTTCTTC	CASSGRSGAHYNEQFF
TRBJ1-6	.	.	TRBV7-9	TGTGCCAGCAGCTCTTTCAGTCCCACTTCACCCCTCCACTTT	CASSSFSPTSPLHF
TRBJ2-1	TRBD1	.	TRBV5-4	TGTGCCAGCAGCTTACCGGGACAGGGTTACAATGAGCAGTTCTTC	CASSLPGQGYNEQFF
TRBJ2-3	TRBD2	once	TRBV5-1	TGCGCCAGCAGCTCGCTAGCGGGGGGCACAGATACGCAGTATTTT	CASSSLAGGTDTQYF
TRBJ2-6	TRBD1	.	TRBV5-1	TGCGCCAGCAGCTTGGGACAGGGCTTCTCTGGGGCCAACGTCCTGACTTTC	CASSLGQGFSGANVLTF
TRBJ2-2	.	.	TRBV29-1	TGCAGCGTTGTTGTGGGGCAACTAAACACCGGGGAGCTGTTTTTT	CSVVVGQLNTGELFF
TRBJ1-2	.	.	TRBV28	TGTGCCAGCAGCGACAGAGGGACGGGCTACACCTTC	CASSDRGTGYTF
TRBJ2-1	.	few	TRBV27	TGTGCCAGCAGTTTTGACTATGGGGTGCAGTTCTTC	CASSFDYGVQFF
TRBJ1-5	.	.	TRBV27	TGTGCCAGCAGTTACGCGGGCATGAGCAATCAGCCCCAGCATTTT	CASSYAGMSNQPQHF
TRBJ1-1	.	.	TRBV29-1	TGCAGCGTTGACTGGACAGTGAACACTGAAGCTTTCTTT	CSVDWTVNTEAFF
TRBJ2-5	.	.	TRBV7-6	TGTGCCAGCAGCTCGATGGACCGAGCAGACCAGTACTTC	CASSSMDRADQYF
TRBJ1-4	.	.	TRBV5-1	TGCGCCAGCAGCTTTACGCGGGGCAGCGGGGAAAAACTGTTTTTT	CASSFTRGSGEKLFF
TRBJ2-7	TRBD1	.	TRBV18	TGTGCCAGCTCAGAGGGACAGGGGGATCCCTACGAGCAGTACTTC	CASSEGQGDPYEQYF
TRBJ2-4	.	once	TRBV5-1	TGCGCCAGCAGCCCGGTCCTAGCCAAAAACATTCAGTACTTC	CASSPVLAKNIQYF
TRBJ2-3	.	few	TRBV29-1	TGCAGCGTCCGGACAAGGTCAGGGGATACGCAGTATTTT	CSVRTRSGDTQYF
TRBJ1-1	.	.	TRBV7-2	TGTGCCAGCAGCTTAAAGTATGGTGCGAACACTGAAGCTTTCTTT	CASSLKYGANTEAFF
TRBJ2-7	.	few	TRBV5-1	TGCGCCAGCAGTTTACGCCCAGACTCCTACGAGCAGTACTTC	CASSLRPDSYEQYF
TRBJ2-7	.	.	TRBV7-2	TGTGCCAGCAGCTTCGACCAGCGGACGGCCTCCTACGAGCAGTACTTC	CASSFDQRTASYEQYF
TRBJ2-1	TRBD1	once	TRBV5-4	TGTGCCAGCAGCTCCGGACAGGGGACCTACAATGAGCAGTTCTTC	CASSSGQGTYNEQFF
TRBJ1-1	.	.	TRBV30	TGTGCCTGGAGTAGGGAGGGAGGCACTGAAGCTTTCTTT	CAWSREGGTEAFF
TRBJ2-2	TRBD2	.	TRBV5-4	TGTGCCAGCAGCAGGGGACTAGCGCCCACCGGGGAGCTGTTTTTT	CASSRGLAPTGELFF
TRBJ1-2	.	.	TRBV10-3	TGTGCCATCAGTGAGTCAGCAACAGGAAACTATGGCTACACCTTC	CAISESATGNYGYTF
TRBJ2-5	TRBD2	.	TRBV27	TGTGCCATCACAACCCGGGGGGAGGCCCAGTACTTC	CAITTRGEAQYF
TRBJ1-2	.	.	TRBV30	TGTGCCTGGAGGATGACAATGAACTATGGCTACACCTTC	CAWRMTMNYGYTF
TRBJ1-4	.	once	TRBV5-4	TGTGCCAGCAGCTTGGATCTAGAGGGCGAAAAACTGTTTTTT	CASSLDLEGEKLFF
TRBJ2-7	.	few	TRBV29-1	TGCAGCGTCACCATCCTATCCGCGAGGGAGCAGTACTTC	CSVTILSAREQYF